This T cell receptor (beta chain) was identified in a study of blood T cell repertoires in COVID-19 (dated by TCRdb to 2019 to 2021). Study-wide context: The collaborator samples originated in the United States, Italy and Spain and spanned the acute and convalescent phases of COVID-19. Where available, HLA class I and class II types were taken from metadata supplied by the sample provider and were not determined by assay-based typing. Deeply sampled blood TCRbeta repertoires from subjects exposed to, actively infected with, or recovered from COVID-19 were included in the dataset. A de-identified subject ID, COVID-19 status, age in years and sex were almost always included in the sample metadata. The repertoires were released in a freely available public database intended as a resource for research on the immune response to SARS-CoV-2. The prospective study material was composed of cDNA or gDNA derived from T cells, B-cell-depleted T cells, or PBMCs. Samples were obtained from the ongoing ImmuneRACE study (first 160 participants) and from some 1,200 subjects provided by 6 global collaborators. What the authors observed across the whole study: The amount of clinical and demographic metadata varied by source and participant and was provided uncurated.

The CDR1 and CDR2 encoded by the germline V gene are MGHRA and YSYEKL. V is shortened by 3 bases, J by 10 bases, and the region joining them spans 10 bases. The CDR3 covers 12 residues, taking in both the cysteine and the phenylalanine. Only the CDR3 region is kept as DNA, spanning 36 bases read in frame from base 1. Notes on this clone: What antigen it recognizes has not been identified. No base-level quality is on record; no much larger clone is a single base apart.

TCRbeta CDR3 regions were amplified from genomic DNA using the immunoSEQ Assay, a bias-controlled multiplex PCR. The paper's processing steps were these. Nucleated cell counts per sample were estimated from amplification of reference gene primers within the assay. Sequence reads were collapsed and filtered to measure the absolute abundance of every unique TCRbeta CDR3 rearrangement. For each sample, productive Simpson clonality was calculated as the square root of Simpson's diversity index across productive rearrangements. TCRdb retrieved this table from immuneACCESS and kept in-frame rearrangements only. Not all clones are present; in checked studies, unresolved V genes account for under half, and no reason is known for the remainder. V, J and clone size were drawn from that table, and D and trimming were deduced from the DNA. The sample profile shows about 400,000 clones; approximately 88% of them were found once. Approximately 2.1% of the sample belongs to the ten largest clones.

Enrolling through a virtual design, the prospective study's participants ranged in age from about 18 to 100 years and lived across 24 United States geographic areas. Cohort assignment in the prospective study relied on participant-reported clinical history from a screening survey and a study questionnaire. Mobile phlebotomists in the prospective study collected whole blood, serum and a nasopharyngeal or oropharyngeal swab from every participant. Participants in the prospective study had the option to provide additional blood draws and questionnaires over a 2-month period. Before DNA extraction, blood samples from the prospective study were shipped at room temperature or frozen.

The TCR sequence derives from a woman in her thirties or forties with acute COVID-19. The source material was PBMCs or T cells enriched from blood (not recorded which). The chain uses TRBV4-1 and TRBJ1-3; confidence is insufficient to name the D gene. The DNA sequence is TGCGCCAGCAGCCAGCTGGTGGAGACCATATATTTT. This sequence encodes CASSQLVETIYF.